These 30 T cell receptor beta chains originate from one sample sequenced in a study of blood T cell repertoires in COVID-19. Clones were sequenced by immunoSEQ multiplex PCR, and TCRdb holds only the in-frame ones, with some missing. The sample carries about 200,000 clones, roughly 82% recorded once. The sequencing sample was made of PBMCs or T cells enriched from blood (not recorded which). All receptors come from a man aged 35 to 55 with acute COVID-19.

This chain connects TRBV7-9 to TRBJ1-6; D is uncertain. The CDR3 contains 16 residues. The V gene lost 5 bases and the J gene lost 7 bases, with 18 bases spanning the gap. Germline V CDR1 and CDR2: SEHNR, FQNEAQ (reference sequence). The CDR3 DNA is TGTGCCAGCAGCCCAGACTGGACCCGGGAGAATTCACCCCTCCACTTT. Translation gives CASSPDWTRENSPLHF.

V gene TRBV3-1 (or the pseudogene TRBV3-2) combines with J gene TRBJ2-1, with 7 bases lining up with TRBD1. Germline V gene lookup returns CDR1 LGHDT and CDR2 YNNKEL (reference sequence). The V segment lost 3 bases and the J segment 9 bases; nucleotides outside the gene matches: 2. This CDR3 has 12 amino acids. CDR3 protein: CASSQGQREQFF. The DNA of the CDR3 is TGTGCCAGCAGCCAGGGACAGCGTGAGCAGTTCTTC.

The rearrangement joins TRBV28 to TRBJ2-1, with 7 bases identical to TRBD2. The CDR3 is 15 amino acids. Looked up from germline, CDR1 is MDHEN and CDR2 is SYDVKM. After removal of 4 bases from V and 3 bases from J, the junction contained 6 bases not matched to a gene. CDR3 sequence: CASSSPGGSYNEQFF. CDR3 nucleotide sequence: TGTGCCAGCAGTTCGCCCGGCGGGAGCTACAATGAGCAGTTCTTC. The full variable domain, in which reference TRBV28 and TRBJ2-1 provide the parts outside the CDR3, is DVKVTQSSRYLVKRTGEKVFLECVQDMDHENMFWYRQDPGLGLRLIYFSYDVKMKEKGDIPEGYSVSREKKERFSLILESASTNQTSMYLCASSSPGGSYNEQFFGPGTRLTVL.

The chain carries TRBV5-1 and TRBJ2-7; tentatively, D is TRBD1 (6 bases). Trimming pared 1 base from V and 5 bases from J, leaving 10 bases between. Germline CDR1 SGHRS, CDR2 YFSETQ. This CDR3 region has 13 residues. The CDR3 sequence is CASSLSQGDEQYF. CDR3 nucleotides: TGCGCCAGCAGCTTGTCACAGGGTGACGAGCAGTACTTC.

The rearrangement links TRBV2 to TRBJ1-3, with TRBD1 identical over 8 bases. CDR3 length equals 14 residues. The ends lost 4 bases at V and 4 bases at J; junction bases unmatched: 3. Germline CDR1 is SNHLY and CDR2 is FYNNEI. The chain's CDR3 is CASSGTGSGNTIYF. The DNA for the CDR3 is TGTGCCAGCAGTGGGACAGGGTCGGGAAACACCATATATTTT.

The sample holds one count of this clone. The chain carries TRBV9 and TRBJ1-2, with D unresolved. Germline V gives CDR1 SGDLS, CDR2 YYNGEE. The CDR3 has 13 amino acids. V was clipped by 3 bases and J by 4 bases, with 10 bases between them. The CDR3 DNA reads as TGTGCCAGCAGCGCACAAGCGGGCTATGGCTACACCTTC. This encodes CASSAQAGYGYTF.

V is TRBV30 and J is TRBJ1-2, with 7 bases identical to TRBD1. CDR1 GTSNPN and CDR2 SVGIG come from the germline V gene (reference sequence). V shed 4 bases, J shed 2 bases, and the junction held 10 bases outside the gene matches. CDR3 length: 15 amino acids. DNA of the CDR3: TGTGCCTGGACCATCACGGGACAGACAAACTATGGCTACACCTTC. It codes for CAWTITGQTNYGYTF.

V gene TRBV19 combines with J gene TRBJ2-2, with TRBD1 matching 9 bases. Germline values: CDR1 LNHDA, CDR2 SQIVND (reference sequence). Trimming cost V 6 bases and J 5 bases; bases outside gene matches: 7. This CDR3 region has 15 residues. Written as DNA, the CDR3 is TGTGCCAGTAGAGTCAGAGACAGGGGGACCGGGGAGCTGTTTTTT. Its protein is CASRVRDRGTGELFF.

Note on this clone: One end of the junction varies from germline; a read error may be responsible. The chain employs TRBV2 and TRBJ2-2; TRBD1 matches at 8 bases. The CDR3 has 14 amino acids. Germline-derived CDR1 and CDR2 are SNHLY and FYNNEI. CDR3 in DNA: TGTGCCAGCATTGGACAGGGAAACATCGGGGAGCTGTTTTTT. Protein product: CASIGQGNIGELFF.

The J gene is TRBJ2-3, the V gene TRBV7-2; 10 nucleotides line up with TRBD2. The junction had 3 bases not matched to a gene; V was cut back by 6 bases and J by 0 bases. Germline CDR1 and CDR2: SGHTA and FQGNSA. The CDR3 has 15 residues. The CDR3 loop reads CASRSSGSSTDTQYF. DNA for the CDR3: TGTGCCAGCAGGTCTAGCGGGAGTAGCACAGATACGCAGTATTTT. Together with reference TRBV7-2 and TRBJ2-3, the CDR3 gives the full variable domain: GAGVSQSPSNKVTEKGKDVELRCDPISGHTALYWYRQSLGQGLEFLIYFQGNSAPDKSGLPSDRFSAERTGGSVSTLTIQRTQQEDSAVYLCASRSSGSSTDTQYFGPGTRLTVL.

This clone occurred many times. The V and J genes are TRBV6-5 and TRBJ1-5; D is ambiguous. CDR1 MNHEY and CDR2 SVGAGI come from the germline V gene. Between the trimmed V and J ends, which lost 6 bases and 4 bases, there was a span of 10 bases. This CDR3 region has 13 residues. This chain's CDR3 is CASRKGGNQPQHF. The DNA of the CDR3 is TGTGCCAGCAGAAAGGGCGGGAATCAGCCCCAGCATTTT.

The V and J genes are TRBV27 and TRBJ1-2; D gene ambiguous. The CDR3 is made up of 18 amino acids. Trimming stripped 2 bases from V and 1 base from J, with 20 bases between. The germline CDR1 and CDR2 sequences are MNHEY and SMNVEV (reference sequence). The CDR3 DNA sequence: TGTGCCAGCAGTTTAAATCTTCGCGGCGGGGTTGGTAACTATGGCTACACCTTC. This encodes CASSLNLRGGVGNYGYTF.

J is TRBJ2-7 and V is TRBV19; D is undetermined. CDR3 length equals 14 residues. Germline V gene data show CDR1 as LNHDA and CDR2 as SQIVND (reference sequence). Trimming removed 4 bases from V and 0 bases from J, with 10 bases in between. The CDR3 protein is CASSRQGTSYEQYF. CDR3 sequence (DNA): TGTGCCAGTAGTAGACAAGGAACCTCCTACGAGCAGTACTTC.

The CDR3 region is CATSDSYGGANYGYTF. The CDR3 nucleotides read TGTGCCACCAGTGATTCATACGGTGGGGCGAACTATGGCTACACCTTC. The chain is built from TRBV24-1 and TRBJ1-2, with D perhaps TRBD1 (5 bases). This CDR3 region has 16 residues. Germline CDR1 is KGHDR and CDR2 is SFDVKD. V was pared by 2 bases and J by 2 bases, with 14 bases between.

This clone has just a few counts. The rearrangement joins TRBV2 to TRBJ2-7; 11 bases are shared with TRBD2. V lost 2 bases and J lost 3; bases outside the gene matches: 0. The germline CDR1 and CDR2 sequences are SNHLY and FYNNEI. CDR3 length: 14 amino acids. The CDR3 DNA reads TGTGCCAGCAGTGAAACTAGCGGGAGCTACGAGCAGTACTTC. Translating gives CASSETSGSYEQYF.

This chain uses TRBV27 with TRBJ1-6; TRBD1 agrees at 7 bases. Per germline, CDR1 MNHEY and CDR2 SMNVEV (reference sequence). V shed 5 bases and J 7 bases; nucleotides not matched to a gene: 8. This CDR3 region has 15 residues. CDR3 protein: CASSVWTGKNSPLHF. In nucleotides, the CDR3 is TGTGCCAGCAGTGTATGGACAGGAAAAAATTCACCCCTCCACTTT.

The CDR3 DNA reads TGTGCCAGCAGGGCCCGTGGGGGGTTGAACACTGAAGCTTTCTTT. Residues: CASRARGGLNTEAFF. The chain couples TRBV2 to TRBJ1-1, with D possibly being TRBD1 (5 bases). The ends were cut back, 6 bases at V and 0 bases at J, with 14 bases in the middle. CDR3 size: 15 residues. Germline V gives CDR1 SNHLY, CDR2 FYNNEI.

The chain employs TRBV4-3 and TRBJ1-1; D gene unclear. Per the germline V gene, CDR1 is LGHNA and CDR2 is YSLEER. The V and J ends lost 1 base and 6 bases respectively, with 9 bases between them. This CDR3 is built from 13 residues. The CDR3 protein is CASSQVVSAEAFF. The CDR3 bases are TGCGCCAGCAGCCAAGTAGTAAGCGCTGAAGCTTTCTTT.

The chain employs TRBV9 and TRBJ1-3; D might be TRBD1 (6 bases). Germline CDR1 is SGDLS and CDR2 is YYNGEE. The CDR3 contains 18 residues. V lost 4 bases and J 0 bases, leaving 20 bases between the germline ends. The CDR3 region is CASSPADRYSSSGNTIYF. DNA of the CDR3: TGTGCCAGCAGCCCCGCGGACAGATACTCAAGCTCTGGAAACACCATATATTTT.

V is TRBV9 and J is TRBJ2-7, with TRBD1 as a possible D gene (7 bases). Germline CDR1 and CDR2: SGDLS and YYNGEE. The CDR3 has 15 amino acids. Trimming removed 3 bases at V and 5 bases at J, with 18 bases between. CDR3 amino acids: CASSEEGQGGHEQYF. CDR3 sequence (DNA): TGTGCCAGCAGCGAGGAGGGGCAGGGGGGTCACGAGCAGTACTTC.

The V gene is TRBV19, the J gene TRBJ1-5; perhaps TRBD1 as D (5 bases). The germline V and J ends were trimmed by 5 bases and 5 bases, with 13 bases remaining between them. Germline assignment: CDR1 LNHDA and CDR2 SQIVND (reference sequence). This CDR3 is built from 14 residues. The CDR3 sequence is CASSGTGGHQPQHF. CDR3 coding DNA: TGTGCCAGTAGTGGTACAGGTGGCCATCAGCCCCAGCATTTT.

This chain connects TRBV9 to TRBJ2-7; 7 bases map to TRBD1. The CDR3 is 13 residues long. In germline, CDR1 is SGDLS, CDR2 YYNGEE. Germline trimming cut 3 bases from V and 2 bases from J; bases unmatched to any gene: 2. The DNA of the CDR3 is TGTGCCAGCAGCGAAGGACAGGCCTACGAGCAGTACTTC. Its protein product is CASSEGQAYEQYF. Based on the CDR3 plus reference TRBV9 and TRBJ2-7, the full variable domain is DSGVTQTPKHLITATGQRVTLRCSPRSGDLSVYWYQQSLDQGLQFLIQYYNGEERAKGNILERFSAQQFPDLHSELNLSSLELGDSALYFCASSEGQAYEQYFGPGTRLTVT.

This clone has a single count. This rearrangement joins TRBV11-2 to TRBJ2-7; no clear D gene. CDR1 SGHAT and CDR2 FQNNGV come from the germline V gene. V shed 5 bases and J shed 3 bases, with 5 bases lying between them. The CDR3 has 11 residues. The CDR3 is CASSRDYEQYF. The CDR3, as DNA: TGTGCCAGCAGCCGCGACTACGAGCAGTACTTC. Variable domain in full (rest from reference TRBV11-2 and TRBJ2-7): EAGVAQSPRYKIIEKRQSVAFWCNPISGHATLYWYQQILGQGPKLLIQFQNNGVVDDSQLPKDRFSAERLKGVDSTLKIQPAKLEDSAVYLCASSRDYEQYFGPGTRLTVT.

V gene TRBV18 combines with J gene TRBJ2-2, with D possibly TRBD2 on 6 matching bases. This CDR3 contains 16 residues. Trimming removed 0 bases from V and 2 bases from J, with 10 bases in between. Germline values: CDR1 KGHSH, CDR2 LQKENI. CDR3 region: CASSPPGSGNTGELFF. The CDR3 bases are TGTGCCAGCTCACCACCCGGTAGCGGTAACACCGGGGAGCTGTTTTTT.

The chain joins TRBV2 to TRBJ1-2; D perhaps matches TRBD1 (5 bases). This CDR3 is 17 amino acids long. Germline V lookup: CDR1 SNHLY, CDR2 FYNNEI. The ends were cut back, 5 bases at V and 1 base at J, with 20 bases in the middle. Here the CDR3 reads CASSSSRPGKYNYGYTF. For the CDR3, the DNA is TGTGCCAGCAGTTCCAGCCGTCCAGGGAAATATAACTATGGCTACACCTTC. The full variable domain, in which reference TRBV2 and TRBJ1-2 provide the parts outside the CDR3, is EPEVTQTPSHQVTQMGQEVILRCVPISNHLYFYWYRQILGQKVEFLVSFYNNEISEKSEIFDDQFSVERPDGSNFTLKIRSTKLEDSAMYFCASSSSRPGKYNYGYTFGSGTRLTVV.

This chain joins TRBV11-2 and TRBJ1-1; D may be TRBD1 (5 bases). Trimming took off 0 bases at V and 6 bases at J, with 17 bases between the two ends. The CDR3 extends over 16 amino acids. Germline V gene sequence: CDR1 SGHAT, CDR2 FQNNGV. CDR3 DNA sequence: TGTGCCAGCAGCTTAGATACTCCGGGGGGTGGGTCTGAAGCTTTCTTT. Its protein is CASSLDTPGGGSEAFF.

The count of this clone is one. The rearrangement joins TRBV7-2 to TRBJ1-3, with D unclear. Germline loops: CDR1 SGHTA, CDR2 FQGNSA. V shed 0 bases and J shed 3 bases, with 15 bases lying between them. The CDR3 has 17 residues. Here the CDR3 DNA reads TGTGCCAGCAGCTTAGCGTATGGAGGGCGGCATGGAAACACCATATATTTT. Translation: CASSLAYGGRHGNTIYF.

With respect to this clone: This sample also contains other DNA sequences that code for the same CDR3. The CDR3 loop reads CASSLVAGGQGEQFF. In nucleotides, the CDR3 is TGCGCCAGCAGCTTGGTAGCGGGGGGCCAAGGAGAGCAGTTCTTC. The gene calls are TRBV5-1 and TRBJ2-1, with 10 nucleotides matching TRBD2. The CDR3 is 15 amino acids. In germline, CDR1 is SGHRS, CDR2 YFSETQ. Trimming cost V 0 bases and J 10 bases; bases outside gene matches: 7.

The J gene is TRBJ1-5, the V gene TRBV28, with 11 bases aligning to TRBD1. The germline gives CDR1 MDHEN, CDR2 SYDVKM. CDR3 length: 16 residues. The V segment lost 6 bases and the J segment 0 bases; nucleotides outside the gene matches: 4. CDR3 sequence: CASRGQGGGSNQPQHF. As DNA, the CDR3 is TGTGCCAGCAGGGGACAGGGGGGTGGTAGCAATCAGCCCCAGCATTTT.

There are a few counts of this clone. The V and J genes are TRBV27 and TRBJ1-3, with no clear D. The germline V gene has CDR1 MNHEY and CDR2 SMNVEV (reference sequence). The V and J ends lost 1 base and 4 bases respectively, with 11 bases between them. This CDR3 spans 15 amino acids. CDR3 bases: TGTGCCAGCAGTTTATTAGCGGGGTCCGGAAACACCATATATTTT. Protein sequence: CASSLLAGSGNTIYF.